This TCR beta chain was sequenced for a study of CD8 T cells in ankylosing spondylitis. A word on this clonotype: Antigen unknown.

The CDR3 is 15 residues long. Looked up from germline, CDR1 is SGHAT and CDR2 is FQNNGV. With 4 bases removed from V and 1 base from J, the gap between germline ends came to 13 bases. Broader study findings: Prior literature has documented some motif variants in synovial fluid and blood from reactive arthritis. Researchers reportedly found disease-linked clones significantly enriched in matched ankylosing spondylitis synovial fluid. Within ankylosing spondylitis blood, a TCR beta motif made up of eight or nine highly homologous variants appeared to be characteristic.

Libraries for TCR beta were made by quantitative 5'-RACE with molecular barcodes. TCRdb reanalysed the 5' RACE reads using MiXCR and keeps one entry per CDR3 protein. The data show approximately 150,000 distinct CDR3 sequences, roughly a third seen once. The clonotype originates from a male donor with ankylosing spondylitis. The sample was synovial fluid, either unsorted or a sorted T cell fraction (not recorded which). This chain links TRBV11-2 with TRBJ1-1; a possible D gene is TRBD1 (6 bases). This chain's CDR3 is CASSSHRVSNTEAFF. As DNA, the CDR3 is TGTGCCAGCAGCTCGCACAGGGTTTCGAACACTGAAGCTTTCTTT.